This TCR beta chain is from a study of cytomegalovirus exposure and HLA in healthy donors. Germline V gene data show CDR1 as SEHNR and CDR2 as FQNEAQ (reference sequence). There are 16 residues in the CDR3. The V end lost 4 bases, the J end lost 3 bases, and 15 bases lay between the germline ends. Vbeta (60) and Jbeta (13) primers were used in the PCR. Some clones are missing from TCRdb's copy, which holds only in-frame ones; the method was immunoSEQ multiplex PCR. The table includes 150,000 to 200,000 clones, around 85% detected once. J is TRBJ2-2 and V is TRBV7-9; tentatively, D is TRBD2 (6 bases). The TCR comes from a man aged 18 to 30 in good health and CMV-seropositive. Sequenced sample: PBMCs. The CDR3 DNA reads TGTGCCAGCAGCTCCGGGAGAAGGTCCCACACCGGGGAGCTGTTTTTT. Protein sequence: CASSSGRRSHTGELFF.